This is a list of T cell receptor beta chains from one sample in a study of post-analysis software for immune sequencing data. TCRdb re-called the PCR reads with MiXCR, one entry per CDR3 protein. Here the sample spans roughly 730,000 distinct CDR3 sequences, 25% to 30% being singletons. The sequenced sample was blood. The receptor source for this set is a girl between 5 and 17 years old with multiple sclerosis. Each CDR3 is given with its conserved first and last residue. D genes are given only for firm matches. Clone size is not always given. Where it is, it says once, few, many or a class for expanded clones.

D gene	V gene	clone size	J gene	CDR3 protein	CDR3 DNA
-	TRBV29-1	-	TRBJ2-2	CSVEGIAPTGELFF	TGCAGCGTTGAAGGGATAGCCCCTACCGGGGAGCTGTTTTTT
-	TRBV12-3/TRBV12-4	few	TRBJ2-7	CASSLFAGSEQYF	TGTGCCAGCAGTTTATTTGCAGGGAGCGAGCAGTACTTC
TRBD2	TRBV18	-	TRBJ2-3	CASSETKREFADTQYF	TGTGCCAGCTCCGAGACCAAGCGGGAGTTTGCAGATACGCAGTATTTT
-	TRBV28	-	TRBJ2-1	CVSSHRNEQFF	TGTGTCAGCAGCCACCGGAATGAGCAGTTCTTC
TRBD2	TRBV7-9	few	TRBJ2-3	CASTLAVTDTQYF	TGTGCCAGCACTCTAGCGGTCACAGATACGCAGTATTTT
-	TRBV27	-	TRBJ2-5	CASSPRTWRQYF	TGTGCCAGCAGTCCCAGGACTTGGCGACAGTACTTC
TRBD2	TRBV13	-	TRBJ2-1	CASSPRLADPYNEQFF	TGTGCCAGCAGCCCCCGACTAGCGGACCCCTACAATGAGCAGTTCTTC
-	TRBV15	few	TRBJ1-2	CATSREQAPNYGYTF	TGTGCCACCAGCAGGGAACAGGCTCCTAACTATGGCTACACCTTC
TRBD2	TRBV7-2	few	TRBJ2-7	CASSTRRASGTYEQYF	TGTGCCAGCAGCACTAGGCGTGCTAGCGGTACCTACGAGCAGTACTTC
-	TRBV27	few	TRBJ2-3	CASTPRTDTQYF	TGTGCCAGCACCCCCCGCACAGATACGCAGTATTTT
TRBD1	TRBV2	few	TRBJ2-7	CASRKKPGQAALEQYF	TGTGCCAGCAGGAAAAAGCCGGGACAGGCGGCCCTCGAGCAGTACTTC
-	TRBV5-1	many	TRBJ2-7	CASSQSPHEQYF	TGCGCCAGCAGCCAGTCACCCCACGAGCAGTACTTC
-	TRBV5-1	few	TRBJ2-3	CASSPMTDPSTQYF	TGCGCCAGCAGCCCGATGACAGACCCGAGTACGCAGTATTTT
TRBD1	TRBV7-9	-	TRBJ2-7	CASSRTGEDYEQYF	TGTGCCAGCAGCCGGACAGGGGAGGACTACGAGCAGTACTTC
-	TRBV10-3	-	TRBJ2-1	CAISARVPSGNEQFF	TGTGCCATCAGTGCCAGGGTCCCATCTGGGAATGAGCAGTTCTTC
TRBD2	TRBV20-1	-	TRBJ2-3	CSAPKGTSPTDTQYF	TGCAGTGCACCGAAGGGGACTAGCCCAACAGATACGCAGTATTTT
-	TRBV20-1	many	TRBJ1-2	CSAAGTNYGYTF	TGCAGCGCCGCGGGGACTAACTATGGCTACACCTTC
-	TRBV5-6	-	TRBJ1-4	CASSLARRGKLFF	TGTGCCAGCAGCTTGGCCCGCAGGGGAAAACTGTTTTTT
-	TRBV4-3	-	TRBJ1-1	CASSQDRPAGGRPEAFF	TGCGCCAGCAGCCAAGATCGCCCTGCGGGAGGGAGACCTGAAGCTTTCTTT
TRBD2	TRBV7-2	few	TRBJ2-5	CASSLVGASGSEETQYF	TGTGCCAGCAGCTTAGTGGGGGCTAGCGGGAGTGAAGAGACCCAGTACTTC
-	TRBV20-1	-	TRBJ2-5	CSARTPDRTRTQYF	TGCAGTGCTCGAACCCCAGACAGAACCCGGACCCAGTACTTC
TRBD1	TRBV5-1	-	TRBJ1-1	CASSSWDRGGDTEAFF	TGCGCCAGCAGCTCATGGGACAGGGGTGGGGACACTGAAGCTTTCTTT
TRBD1	TRBV20-1	-	TRBJ2-7	CSARRDRGLPLTYEQYF	TGCAGTGCTAGACGAGACAGGGGGCTTCCCCTAACCTACGAGCAGTACTTC
TRBD1	TRBV29-1	-	TRBJ2-7	CSVAGTEGSEQYF	TGCAGCGTAGCAGGGACAGAGGGCTCCGAGCAGTACTTC
-	TRBV28	-	TRBJ1-4	CASSQGLTAANEKLFF	TGTGCCAGCAGTCAGGGACTCACCGCGGCTAATGAAAAACTGTTTTTT
-	TRBV20-1	few	TRBJ2-6	CSAIALPGANVLTF	TGCAGTGCTATAGCCCTACCTGGGGCCAACGTCCTGACTTTC
-	TRBV20-1	-	TRBJ2-1	CSASESAQFF	TGCAGTGCTAGTGAAAGCGCGCAGTTCTTC
-	TRBV24-1	-	TRBJ2-7	CATSDPRGRSPYEQYF	TGTGCCACCAGTGATCCCAGGGGCCGCAGCCCCTACGAGCAGTACTTC
-	TRBV5-5	few	TRBJ2-3	CASSWRRDLTDTQYF	TGTGCCAGCAGCTGGCGGAGAGACCTCACAGATACGCAGTATTTT
TRBD1	TRBV10-3	-	TRBJ2-7	CTISSGQGIQYF	TGTACCATCAGTTCGGGACAGGGGATCCAGTACTTC
TRBD2	TRBV29-1	-	TRBJ2-4	CSFSSTSGRAGEQYF	TGCAGCTTCAGCTCGACTAGCGGGAGGGCGGGAGAGCAGTACTTC
TRBD1	TRBV4-2	-	TRBJ1-2	CASSQEGTGAYGYGYTF	TGTGCCAGCAGCCAAGAGGGGACAGGGGCATATGGCTATGGCTACACCTTC
TRBD1	TRBV10-2	few	TRBJ1-5	CASSDYGQANQPQHF	TGCGCCAGCAGTGACTACGGACAGGCAAATCAGCCCCAGCATTTT
-	TRBV20-1	-	TRBJ2-3	CSAGGWEGVTDTQYF	TGCAGTGCTGGCGGGTGGGAGGGGGTCACAGATACGCAGTATTTT
-	TRBV18	-	TRBJ2-6	CASSPLKRAGANVLTF	TGTGCCAGCTCACCTCTAAAGAGGGCTGGGGCCAACGTCCTGACTTTC
-	TRBV29-1	many	TRBJ2-7	CSASGWADEQYF	TGCAGCGCCTCCGGTTGGGCCGACGAGCAGTACTTC